This TCR beta chain was obtained from a study of blood T cell repertoires in COVID-19. The wider study: Material from acute and convalescent COVID-19 was sourced from the United States, Italy and Spain. The analysed material was cDNA or gDNA that came from T cells, B-cell-depleted T cells, or PBMCs.

With 4 bases clipped from V and 4 bases from J, the junction kept 2 bases outside the gene matches. This CDR3 has 14 residues. The germline CDR1 and CDR2 sequences are SGHRS and YFSETQ. As handled by the study authors: Amplified reference gene primers provided the basis for estimating nucleated cell counts. TCRdb's table, derived via immunoSEQ multiplex PCR, lists solely in-frame clones and lacks some. V, J and clone size are taken as reported in that table, and D and trimming were inferred from the DNA itself. The top ten clones hold around 40% of a sample with tens of thousands of clones, roughly 85% of them seen once.

This chain links TRBV5-1 with TRBJ2-7; TRBD2 aligns across 13 bases. Sequenced input: peripheral blood. The TCR comes from a human donor in a cohort sampled during active COVID-19. For the CDR3, the DNA is TGCGCCAGCAGCCCGGGACTAGCGGGATACGAGCAGTACTTC. It translates to CASSPGLAGYEQYF.